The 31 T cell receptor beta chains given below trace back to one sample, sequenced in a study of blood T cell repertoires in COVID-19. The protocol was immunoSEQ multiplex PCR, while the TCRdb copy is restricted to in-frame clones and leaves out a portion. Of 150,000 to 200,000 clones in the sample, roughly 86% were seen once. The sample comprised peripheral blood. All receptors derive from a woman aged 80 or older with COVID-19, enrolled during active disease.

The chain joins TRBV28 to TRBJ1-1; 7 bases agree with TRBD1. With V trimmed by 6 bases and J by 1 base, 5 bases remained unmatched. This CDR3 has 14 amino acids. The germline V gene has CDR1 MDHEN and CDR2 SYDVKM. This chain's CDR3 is CASSPGQTNTEAFF. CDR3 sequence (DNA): TGTGCCAGCAGCCCGGGACAGACGAACACTGAAGCTTTCTTT.

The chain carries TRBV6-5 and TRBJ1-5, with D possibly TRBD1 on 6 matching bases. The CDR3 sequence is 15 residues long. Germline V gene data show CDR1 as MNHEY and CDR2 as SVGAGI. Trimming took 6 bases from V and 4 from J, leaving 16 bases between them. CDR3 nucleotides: TGTGCCAGCAGCCCCACACAGGGTCAAAATCAGCCCCAGCATTTT. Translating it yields CASSPTQGQNQPQHF.

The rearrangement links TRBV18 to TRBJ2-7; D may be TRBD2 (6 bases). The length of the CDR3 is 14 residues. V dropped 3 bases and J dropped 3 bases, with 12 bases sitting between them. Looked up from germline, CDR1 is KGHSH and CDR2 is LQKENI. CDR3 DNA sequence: TGTGCCAGCTCACCTCGGGAGTATGGCTACGAGCAGTACTTC. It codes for CASSPREYGYEQYF.

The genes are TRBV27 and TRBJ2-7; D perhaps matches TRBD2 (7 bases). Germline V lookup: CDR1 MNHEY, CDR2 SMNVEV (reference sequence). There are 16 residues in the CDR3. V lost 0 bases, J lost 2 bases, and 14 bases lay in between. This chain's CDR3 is CASSLSGAGATYEQYF. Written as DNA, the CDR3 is TGTGCCAGCAGTTTATCGGGGGCGGGGGCCACCTACGAGCAGTACTTC.

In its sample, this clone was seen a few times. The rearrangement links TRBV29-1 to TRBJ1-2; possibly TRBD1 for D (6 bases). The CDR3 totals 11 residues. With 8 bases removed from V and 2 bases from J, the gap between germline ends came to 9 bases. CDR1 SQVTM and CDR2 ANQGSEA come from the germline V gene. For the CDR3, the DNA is TGCAGCCTCCAGGGGAACTATGGCTACACCTTC. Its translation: CSLQGNYGYTF.

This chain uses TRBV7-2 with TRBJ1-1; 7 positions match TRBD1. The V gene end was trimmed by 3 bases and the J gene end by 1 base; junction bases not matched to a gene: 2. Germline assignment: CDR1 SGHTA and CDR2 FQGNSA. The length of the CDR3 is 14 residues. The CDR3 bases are TGTGCCAGCAGCTTGACAGGGCGGAACACTGAAGCTTTCTTT. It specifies CASSLTGRNTEAFF.

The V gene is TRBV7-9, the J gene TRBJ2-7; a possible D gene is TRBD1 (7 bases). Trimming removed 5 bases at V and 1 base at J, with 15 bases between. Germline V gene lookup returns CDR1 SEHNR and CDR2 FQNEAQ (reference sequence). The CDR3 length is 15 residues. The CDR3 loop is CASSLRGDPSYEQYF. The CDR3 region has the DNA TGTGCCAGCAGCCTCAGGGGGGATCCTTCCTACGAGCAGTACTTC. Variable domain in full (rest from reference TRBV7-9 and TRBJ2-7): DTGVSQNPRHKITKRGQNVTFRCDPISEHNRLYWYRQTLGQGPEFLTYFQNEAQLEKSRLLSDRFSAERPKGSFSTLEIQRTEQGDSAMYLCASSLRGDPSYEQYFGPGTRLTVT.

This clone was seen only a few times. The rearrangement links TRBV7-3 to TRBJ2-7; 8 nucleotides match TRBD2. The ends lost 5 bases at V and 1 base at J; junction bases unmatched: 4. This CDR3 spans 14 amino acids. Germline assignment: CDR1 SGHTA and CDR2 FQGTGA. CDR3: CASSATSGSYEQYF. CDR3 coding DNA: TGTGCCAGCAGCGCCACTAGCGGATCCTACGAGCAGTACTTC.

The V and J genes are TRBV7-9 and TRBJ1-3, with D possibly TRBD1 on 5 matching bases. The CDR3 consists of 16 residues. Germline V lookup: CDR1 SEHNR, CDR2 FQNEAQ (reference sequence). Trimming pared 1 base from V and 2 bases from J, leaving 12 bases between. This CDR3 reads CASSLEGIRAGNTIYF. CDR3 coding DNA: TGTGCCAGCAGCTTAGAGGGGATCAGGGCTGGAAACACCATATATTTT. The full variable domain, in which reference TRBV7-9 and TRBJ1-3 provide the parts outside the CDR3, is DTGVSQNPRHKITKRGQNVTFRCDPISEHNRLYWYRQTLGQGPEFLTYFQNEAQLEKSRLLSDRFSAERPKGSFSTLEIQRTEQGDSAMYLCASSLEGIRAGNTIYFGEGSWLTVV.

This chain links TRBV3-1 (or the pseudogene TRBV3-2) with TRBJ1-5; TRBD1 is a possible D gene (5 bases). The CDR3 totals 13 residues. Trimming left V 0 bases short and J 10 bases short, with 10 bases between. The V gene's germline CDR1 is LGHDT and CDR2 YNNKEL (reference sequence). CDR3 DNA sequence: TGTGCCAGCAGCCAAGATTCAGGGCGACCCCAGCATTTT. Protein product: CASSQDSGRPQHF.

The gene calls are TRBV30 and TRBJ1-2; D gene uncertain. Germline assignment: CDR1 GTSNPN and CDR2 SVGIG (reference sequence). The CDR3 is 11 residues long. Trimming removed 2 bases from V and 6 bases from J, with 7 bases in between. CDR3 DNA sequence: TGTGCCTGGAGTTGGTACAATGGCTACACCTTC. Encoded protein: CAWSWYNGYTF.

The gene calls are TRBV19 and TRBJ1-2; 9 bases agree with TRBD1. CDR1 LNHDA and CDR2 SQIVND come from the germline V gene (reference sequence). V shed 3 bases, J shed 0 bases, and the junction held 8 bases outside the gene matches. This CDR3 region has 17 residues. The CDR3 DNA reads TGTGCCAGTAGTATGGTCCCGGGACAGGGAGCTAACTATGGCTACACCTTC. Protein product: CASSMVPGQGANYGYTF.

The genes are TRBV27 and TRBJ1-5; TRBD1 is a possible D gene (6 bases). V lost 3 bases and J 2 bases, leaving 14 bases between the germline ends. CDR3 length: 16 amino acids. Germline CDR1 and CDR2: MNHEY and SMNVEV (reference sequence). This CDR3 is CASSFQGKVGNQPQHF. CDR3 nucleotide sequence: TGTGCCAGCAGTTTTCAGGGGAAGGTGGGCAATCAGCCCCAGCATTTT.

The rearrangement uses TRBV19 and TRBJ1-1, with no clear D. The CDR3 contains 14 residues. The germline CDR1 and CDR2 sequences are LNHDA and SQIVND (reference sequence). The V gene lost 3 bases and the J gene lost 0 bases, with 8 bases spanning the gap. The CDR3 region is CASSIVQMNTEAFF. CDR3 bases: TGTGCCAGTAGTATTGTACAGATGAACACTGAAGCTTTCTTT.

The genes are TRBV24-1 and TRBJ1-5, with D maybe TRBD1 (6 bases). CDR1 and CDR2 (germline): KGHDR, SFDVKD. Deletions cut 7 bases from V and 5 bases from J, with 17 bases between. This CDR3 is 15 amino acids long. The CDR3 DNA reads TGTGCCACCAGCAGCCGGGGGGCGAACCATCAGCCCCAGCATTTT. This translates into CATSSRGANHQPQHF.

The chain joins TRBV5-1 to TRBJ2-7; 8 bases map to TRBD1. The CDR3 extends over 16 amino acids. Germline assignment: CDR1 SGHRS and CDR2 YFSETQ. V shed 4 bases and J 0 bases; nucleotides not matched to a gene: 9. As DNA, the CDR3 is TGCGCCAGCAGCCTTACCTGGACAGGGCTCTCCTACGAGCAGTACTTC. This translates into CASSLTWTGLSYEQYF.

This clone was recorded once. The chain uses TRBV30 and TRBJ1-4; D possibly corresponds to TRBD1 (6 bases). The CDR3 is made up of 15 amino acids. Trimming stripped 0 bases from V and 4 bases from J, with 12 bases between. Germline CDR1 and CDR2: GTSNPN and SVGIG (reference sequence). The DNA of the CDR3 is TGTGCCTGGAGTGTACTTGGACAGTTTAATGAAAAACTGTTTTTT. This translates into CAWSVLGQFNEKLFF.

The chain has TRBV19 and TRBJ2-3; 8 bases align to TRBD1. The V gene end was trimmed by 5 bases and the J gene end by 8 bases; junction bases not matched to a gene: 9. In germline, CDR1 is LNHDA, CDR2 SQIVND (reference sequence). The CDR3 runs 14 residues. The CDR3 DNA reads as TGTGCCAGTAGTGGCGACAGGGGAACTTCTACGCAGTATTTT. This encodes CASSGDRGTSTQYF. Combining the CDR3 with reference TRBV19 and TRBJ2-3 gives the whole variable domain DGGITQSPKYLFRKEGQNVTLSCEQNLNHDAMYWYRQDPGQGLRLIYYSQIVNDFQKGDIAEGYSVSREKKESFPLTVTSAQKNPTAFYLCASSGDRGTSTQYFGPGTRLTVL.

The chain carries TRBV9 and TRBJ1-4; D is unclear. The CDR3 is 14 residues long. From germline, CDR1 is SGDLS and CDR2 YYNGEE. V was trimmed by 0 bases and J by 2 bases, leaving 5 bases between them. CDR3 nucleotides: TGTGCCAGCAGCGTAGGGCGGACTAATGAAAAACTGTTTTTT. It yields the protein CASSVGRTNEKLFF.

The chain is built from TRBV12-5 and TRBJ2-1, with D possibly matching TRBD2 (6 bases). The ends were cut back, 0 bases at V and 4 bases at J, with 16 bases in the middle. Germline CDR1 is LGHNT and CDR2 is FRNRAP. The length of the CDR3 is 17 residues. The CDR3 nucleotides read TGTGCTAGTGGTTTGGTACTTTCCCGAGGAGGGTACAATGAGCAGTTCTTC. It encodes CASGLVLSRGGYNEQFF.

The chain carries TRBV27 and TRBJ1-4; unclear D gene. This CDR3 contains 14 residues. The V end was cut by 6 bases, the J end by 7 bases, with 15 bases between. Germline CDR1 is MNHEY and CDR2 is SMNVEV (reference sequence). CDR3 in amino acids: CASRSLGEAEKLFF. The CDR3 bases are TGTGCCAGCAGATCCCTCGGGGAGGCTGAAAAACTGTTTTTT.

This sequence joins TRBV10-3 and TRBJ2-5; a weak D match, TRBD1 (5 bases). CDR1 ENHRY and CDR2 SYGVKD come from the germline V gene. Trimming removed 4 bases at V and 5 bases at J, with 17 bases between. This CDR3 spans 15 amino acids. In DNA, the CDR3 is TGTGCCATCAGTGGGGGCCCCTCAGGGTCTGAGACCCAGTACTTC. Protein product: CAISGGPSGSETQYF.

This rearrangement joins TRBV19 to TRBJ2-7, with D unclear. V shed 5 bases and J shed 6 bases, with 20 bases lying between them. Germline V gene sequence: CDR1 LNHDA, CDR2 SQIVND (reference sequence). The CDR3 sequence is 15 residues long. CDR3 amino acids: CASSAPEAAALEQYF. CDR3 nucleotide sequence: TGTGCCAGTAGTGCCCCCGAGGCGGCGGCTCTCGAGCAGTACTTC.

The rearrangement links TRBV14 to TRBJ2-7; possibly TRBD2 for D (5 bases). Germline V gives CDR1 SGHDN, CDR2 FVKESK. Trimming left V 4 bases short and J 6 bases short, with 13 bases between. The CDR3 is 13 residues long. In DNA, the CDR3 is TGTGCCAGCAGCCTCCACGGGATCTCCGAGCAGTACTTC. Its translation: CASSLHGISEQYF.

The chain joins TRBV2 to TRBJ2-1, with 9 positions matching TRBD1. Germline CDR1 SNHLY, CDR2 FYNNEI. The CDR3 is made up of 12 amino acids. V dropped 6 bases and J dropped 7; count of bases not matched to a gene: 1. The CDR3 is CASRGTGNEQFF. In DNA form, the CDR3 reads TGTGCCAGCAGGGGGACAGGGAATGAGCAGTTCTTC.

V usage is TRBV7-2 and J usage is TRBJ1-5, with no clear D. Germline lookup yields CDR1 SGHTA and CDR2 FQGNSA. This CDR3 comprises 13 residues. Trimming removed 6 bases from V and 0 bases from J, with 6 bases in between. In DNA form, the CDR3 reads TGTGCCAGCAGGTCGTCTAGCAATCAGCCCCAGCATTTT. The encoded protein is CASRSSSNQPQHF.

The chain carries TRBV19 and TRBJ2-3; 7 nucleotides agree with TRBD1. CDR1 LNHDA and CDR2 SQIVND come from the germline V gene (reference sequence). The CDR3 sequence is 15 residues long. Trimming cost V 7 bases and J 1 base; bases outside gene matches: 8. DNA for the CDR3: TGTGCCAGTAATCACTACAGGGGAGGCACAGATACGCAGTATTTT. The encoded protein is CASNHYRGGTDTQYF.

The CDR3 loop is CASSLGDREEENSPLHF. DNA of the CDR3: TGCGCCAGCAGCTTGGGTGACAGGGAGGAGGAAAATTCACCCCTCCACTTT. This chain joins TRBV5-1 and TRBJ1-6, with 7 bases fitting TRBD1. The germline V gene has CDR1 SGHRS and CDR2 YFSETQ. This CDR3 contains 17 residues. V was clipped by 0 bases and J by 7 bases; unmatched bases: 10.

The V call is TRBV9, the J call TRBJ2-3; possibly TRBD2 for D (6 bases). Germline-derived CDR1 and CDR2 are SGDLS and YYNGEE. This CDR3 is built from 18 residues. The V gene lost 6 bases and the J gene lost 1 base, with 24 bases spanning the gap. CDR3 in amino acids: CASTSPEKRPSGTDTQYF. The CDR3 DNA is TGTGCCAGCACATCCCCAGAAAAGAGACCTAGCGGCACAGATACGCAGTATTTT.

The CDR3 loop is CASSFTGTSGEQYF. CDR3 coding DNA: TGTGCCAGCAGCTTTACCGGGACTAGTGGGGAGCAGTACTTC. The chain has TRBV7-9 and TRBJ2-7, with 8 bases aligning to TRBD2. The germline V gene encodes CDR1 SEHNR and CDR2 FQNEAQ (reference sequence). The V gene end was trimmed by 3 bases and the J gene end by 7 bases; junction bases not matched to a gene: 8. This CDR3 contains 14 residues. Together with reference TRBV7-9 and TRBJ2-7, the CDR3 gives the full variable domain: DTGVSQNPRHKITKRGQNVTFRCDPISEHNRLYWYRQTLGQGPEFLTYFQNEAQLEKSRLLSDRFSAERPKGSFSTLEIQRTEQGDSAMYLCASSFTGTSGEQYFGPGTRLTVT.

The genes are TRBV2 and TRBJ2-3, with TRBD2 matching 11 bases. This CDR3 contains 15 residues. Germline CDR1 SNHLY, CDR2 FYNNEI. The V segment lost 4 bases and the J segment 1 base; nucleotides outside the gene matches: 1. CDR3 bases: TGTGCCAGCAGTGCACTAGCGGGGGGCACAGATACGCAGTATTTT. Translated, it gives CASSALAGGTDTQYF.